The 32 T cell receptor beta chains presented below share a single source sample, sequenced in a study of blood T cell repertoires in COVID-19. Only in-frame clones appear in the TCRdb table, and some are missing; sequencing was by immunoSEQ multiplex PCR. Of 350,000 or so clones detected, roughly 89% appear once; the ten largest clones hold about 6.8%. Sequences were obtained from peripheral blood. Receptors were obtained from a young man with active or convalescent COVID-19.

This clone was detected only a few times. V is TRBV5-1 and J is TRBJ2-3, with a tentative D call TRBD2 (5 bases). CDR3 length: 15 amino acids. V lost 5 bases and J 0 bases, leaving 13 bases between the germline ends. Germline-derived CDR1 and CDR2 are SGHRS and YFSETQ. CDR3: CASRLATTSTDTQYF. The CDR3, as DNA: TGCGCCAGCAGGTTAGCGACTACTAGCACAGATACGCAGTATTTT.

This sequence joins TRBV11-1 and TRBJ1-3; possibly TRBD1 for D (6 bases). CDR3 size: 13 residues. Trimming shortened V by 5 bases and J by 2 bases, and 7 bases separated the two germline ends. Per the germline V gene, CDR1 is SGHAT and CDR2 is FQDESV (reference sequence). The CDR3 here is CASSHRAGNTIYF. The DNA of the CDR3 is TGTGCCAGCAGCCACAGGGCTGGAAACACCATATATTTT.

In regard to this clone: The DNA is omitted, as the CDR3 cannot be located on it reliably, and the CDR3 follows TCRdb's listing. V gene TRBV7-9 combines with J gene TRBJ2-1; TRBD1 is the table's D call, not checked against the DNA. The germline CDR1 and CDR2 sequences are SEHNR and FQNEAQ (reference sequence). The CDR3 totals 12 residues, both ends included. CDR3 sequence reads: CASSLVGQGAFF.

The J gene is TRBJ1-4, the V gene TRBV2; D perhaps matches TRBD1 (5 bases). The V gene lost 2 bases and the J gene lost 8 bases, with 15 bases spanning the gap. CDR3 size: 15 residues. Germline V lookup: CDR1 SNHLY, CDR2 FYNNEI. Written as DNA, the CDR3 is TGTGCCAGCAGTGAACTCCGGATACAGGAGGAAAAACTGTTTTTT. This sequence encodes CASSELRIQEEKLFF.

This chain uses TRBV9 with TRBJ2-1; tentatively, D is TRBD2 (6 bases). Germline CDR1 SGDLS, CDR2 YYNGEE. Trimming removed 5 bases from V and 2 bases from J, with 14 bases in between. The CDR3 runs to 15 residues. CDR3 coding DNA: TGTGCCAGCAGAGGAGGGGCGGGGACCTACAATGAGCAGTTCTTC. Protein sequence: CASRGGAGTYNEQFF.

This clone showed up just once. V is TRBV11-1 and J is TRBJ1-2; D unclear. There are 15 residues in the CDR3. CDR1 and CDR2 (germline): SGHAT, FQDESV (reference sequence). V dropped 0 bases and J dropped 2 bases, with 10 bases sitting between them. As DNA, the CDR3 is TGTGCCAGCAGCTTAGCGGGCAGGTGGAACTATGGCTACACCTTC. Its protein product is CASSLAGRWNYGYTF.

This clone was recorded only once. The chain's CDR3 is CASSFRYGDKSYEQYF. As DNA, the CDR3 is TGTGCCAGCAGTTTCCGCTATGGCGACAAATCCTACGAGCAGTACTTC. The rearrangement links TRBV28 to TRBJ2-7; D is unclear. The CDR3 has 16 residues. With 3 bases removed from V and 1 base from J, the gap between germline ends came to 16 bases. Germline CDR1 is MDHEN and CDR2 is SYDVKM.

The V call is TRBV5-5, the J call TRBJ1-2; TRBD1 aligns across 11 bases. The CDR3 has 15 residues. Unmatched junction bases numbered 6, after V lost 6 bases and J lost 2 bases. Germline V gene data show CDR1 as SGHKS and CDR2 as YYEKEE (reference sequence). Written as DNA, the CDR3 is TGTGCCAGCATCCTGGGGGACAGGGGGAACTATGGCTACACCTTC. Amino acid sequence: CASILGDRGNYGYTF. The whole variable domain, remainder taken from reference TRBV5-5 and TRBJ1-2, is DAGVTQSPTHLIKTRGQQVTLRCSPISGHKSVSWYQQVLGQGPQFIFQYYEKEERGRGNFPDRFSARQFPNYSSELNVNALLLGDSALYLCASILGDRGNYGYTFGSGTRLTVV.

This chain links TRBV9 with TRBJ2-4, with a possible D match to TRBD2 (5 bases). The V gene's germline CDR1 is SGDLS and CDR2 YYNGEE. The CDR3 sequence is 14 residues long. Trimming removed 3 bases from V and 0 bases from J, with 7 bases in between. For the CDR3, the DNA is TGTGCCAGCAGCGAGGGAGAAGCCAAAAACATTCAGTACTTC. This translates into CASSEGEAKNIQYF.

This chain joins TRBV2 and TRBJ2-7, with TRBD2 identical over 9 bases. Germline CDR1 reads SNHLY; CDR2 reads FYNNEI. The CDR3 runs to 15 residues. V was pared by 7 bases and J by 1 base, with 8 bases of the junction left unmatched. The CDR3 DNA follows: TGTGCCAGCAAGGGGACAGCGGGAGGTTCCTACGAGCAGTACTTC. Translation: CASKGTAGGSYEQYF.

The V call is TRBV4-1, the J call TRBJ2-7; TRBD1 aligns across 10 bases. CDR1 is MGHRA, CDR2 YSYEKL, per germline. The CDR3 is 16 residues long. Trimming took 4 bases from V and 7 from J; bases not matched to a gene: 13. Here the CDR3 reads CASSLTPGQGIGEQYF. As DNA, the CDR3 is TGCGCCAGCAGCCTAACCCCGGGACAGGGGATCGGAGAGCAGTACTTC.

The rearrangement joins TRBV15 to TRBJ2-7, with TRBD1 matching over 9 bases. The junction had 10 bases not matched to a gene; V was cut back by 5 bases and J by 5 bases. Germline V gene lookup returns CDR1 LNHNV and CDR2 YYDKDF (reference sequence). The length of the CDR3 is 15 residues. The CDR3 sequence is CATSGRAGTGNEQYF. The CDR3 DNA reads TGTGCCACCAGCGGTCGTGCCGGGACAGGGAACGAGCAGTACTTC.

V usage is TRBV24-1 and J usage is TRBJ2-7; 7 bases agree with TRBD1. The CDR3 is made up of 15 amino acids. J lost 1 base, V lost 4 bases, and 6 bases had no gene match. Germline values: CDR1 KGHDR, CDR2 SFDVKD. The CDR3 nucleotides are TGTGCCACCAGTGACGCCGGGACAGTTTCCTACGAGCAGTACTTC. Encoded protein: CATSDAGTVSYEQYF.

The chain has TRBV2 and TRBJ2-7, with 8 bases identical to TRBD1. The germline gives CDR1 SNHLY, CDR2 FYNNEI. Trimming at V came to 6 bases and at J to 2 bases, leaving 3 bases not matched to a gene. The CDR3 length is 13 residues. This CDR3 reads CASRRGQAYEQYF. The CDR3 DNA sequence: TGTGCCAGCAGGAGGGGACAGGCCTACGAGCAGTACTTC.

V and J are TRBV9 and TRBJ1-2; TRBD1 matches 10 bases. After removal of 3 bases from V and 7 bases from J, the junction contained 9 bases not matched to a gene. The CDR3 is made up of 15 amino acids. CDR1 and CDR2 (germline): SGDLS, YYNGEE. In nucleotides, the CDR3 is TGTGCCAGCAGCGCCTATGACAGGGGGCAGGGTGGCTACACCTTC. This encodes CASSAYDRGQGGYTF. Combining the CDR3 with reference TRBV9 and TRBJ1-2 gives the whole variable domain DSGVTQTPKHLITATGQRVTLRCSPRSGDLSVYWYQQSLDQGLQFLIQYYNGEERAKGNILERFSAQQFPDLHSELNLSSLELGDSALYFCASSAYDRGQGGYTFGSGTRLTVV.

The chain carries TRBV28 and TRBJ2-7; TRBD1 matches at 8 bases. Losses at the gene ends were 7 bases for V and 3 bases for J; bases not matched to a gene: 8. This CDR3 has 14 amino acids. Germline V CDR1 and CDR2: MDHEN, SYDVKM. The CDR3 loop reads CASIPGGAYYEQYF. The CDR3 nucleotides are TGTGCCAGCATTCCAGGGGGCGCCTACTACGAGCAGTACTTC.

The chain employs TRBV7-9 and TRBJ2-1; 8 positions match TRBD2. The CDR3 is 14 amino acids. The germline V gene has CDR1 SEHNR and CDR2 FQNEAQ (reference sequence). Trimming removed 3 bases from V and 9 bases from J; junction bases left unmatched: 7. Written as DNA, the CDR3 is TGTGCCAGCAGCTTGTGGCTAGCGGGTCCTGAGCAGTTCTTC. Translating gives CASSLWLAGPEQFF.

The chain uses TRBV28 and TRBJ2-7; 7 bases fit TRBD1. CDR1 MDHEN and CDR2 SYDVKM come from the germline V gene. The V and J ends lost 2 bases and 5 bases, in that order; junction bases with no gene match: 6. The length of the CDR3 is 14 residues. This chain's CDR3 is CASSLSRGFHEQYF. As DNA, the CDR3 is TGTGCCAGCAGTTTAAGCAGGGGGTTCCACGAGCAGTACTTC.

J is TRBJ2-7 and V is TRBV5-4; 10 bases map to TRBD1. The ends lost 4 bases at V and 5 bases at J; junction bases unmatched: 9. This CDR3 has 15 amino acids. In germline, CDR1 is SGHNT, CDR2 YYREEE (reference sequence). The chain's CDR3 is CASSPQTGGFNEQYF. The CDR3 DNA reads TGTGCCAGCAGCCCACAGACAGGGGGCTTTAACGAGCAGTACTTC.

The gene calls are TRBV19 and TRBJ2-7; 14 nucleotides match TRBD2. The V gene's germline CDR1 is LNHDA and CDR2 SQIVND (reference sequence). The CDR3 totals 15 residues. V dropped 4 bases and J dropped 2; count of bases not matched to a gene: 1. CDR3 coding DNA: TGTGCCAGTAGTAAGGGACTAGCGGGGGCCTACGAGCAGTACTTC. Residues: CASSKGLAGAYEQYF.

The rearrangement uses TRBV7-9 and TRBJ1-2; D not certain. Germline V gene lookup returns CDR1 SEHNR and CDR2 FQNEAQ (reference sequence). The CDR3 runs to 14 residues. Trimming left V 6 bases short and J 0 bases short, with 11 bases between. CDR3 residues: CASSPPASNYGYTF. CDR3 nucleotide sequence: TGTGCCAGCAGTCCACCCGCGTCTAACTATGGCTACACCTTC.

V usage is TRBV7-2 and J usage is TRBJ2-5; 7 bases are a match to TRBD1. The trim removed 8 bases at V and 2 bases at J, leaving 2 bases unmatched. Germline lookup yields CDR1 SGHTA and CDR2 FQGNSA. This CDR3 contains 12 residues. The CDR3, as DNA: TGTGCCAGCCGGGACAGTCAAGAGACCCAGTACTTC. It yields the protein CASRDSQETQYF.

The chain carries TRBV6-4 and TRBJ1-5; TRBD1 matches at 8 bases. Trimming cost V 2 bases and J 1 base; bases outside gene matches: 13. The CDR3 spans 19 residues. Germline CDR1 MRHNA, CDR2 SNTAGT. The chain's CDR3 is CASSDVGTGPHWSNQPQHF. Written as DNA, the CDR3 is TGTGCCAGCAGTGACGTGGGGACAGGTCCCCATTGGAGCAATCAGCCCCAGCATTTT.

CDR3 in DNA: TGTGCCAGCAACAGGGGCAGGGTGGTTGGGGGTCACTCTGGAAACACCATATATTTT. This sequence encodes CASNRGRVVGGHSGNTIYF. The chain employs TRBV28 and TRBJ1-3; 7 bases are shared with TRBD1. This CDR3 has 19 amino acids. Germline V lookup: CDR1 MDHEN, CDR2 SYDVKM. The J segment lost 0 bases and the V segment lost 7 bases, leaving 18 bases of the junction unmatched.

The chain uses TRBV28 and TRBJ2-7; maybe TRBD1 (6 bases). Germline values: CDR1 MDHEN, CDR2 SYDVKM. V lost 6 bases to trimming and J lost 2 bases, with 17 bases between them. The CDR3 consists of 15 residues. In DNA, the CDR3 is TGTGCCAGCAGCTCTCCAGGGGAGCCCCCCTACGAGCAGTACTTC. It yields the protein CASSSPGEPPYEQYF. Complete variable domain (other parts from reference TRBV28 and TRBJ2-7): DVKVTQSSRYLVKRTGEKVFLECVQDMDHENMFWYRQDPGLGLRLIYFSYDVKMKEKGDIPEGYSVSREKKERFSLILESASTNQTSMYLCASSSPGEPPYEQYFGPGTRLTVT.

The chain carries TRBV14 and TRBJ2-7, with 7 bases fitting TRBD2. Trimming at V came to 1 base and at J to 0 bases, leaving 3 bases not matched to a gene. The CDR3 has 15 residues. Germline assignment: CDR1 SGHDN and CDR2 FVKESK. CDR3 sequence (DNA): TGTGCCAGCAGCCAAGGCAGCGGGGTCTCCTACGAGCAGTACTTC. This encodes CASSQGSGVSYEQYF.

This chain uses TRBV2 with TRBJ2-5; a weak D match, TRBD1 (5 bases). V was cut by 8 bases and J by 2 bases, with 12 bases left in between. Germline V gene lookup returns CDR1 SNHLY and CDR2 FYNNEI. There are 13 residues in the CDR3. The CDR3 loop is CASGQPRQETQYF. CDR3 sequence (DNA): TGTGCCAGCGGACAACCCAGGCAAGAGACCCAGTACTTC.

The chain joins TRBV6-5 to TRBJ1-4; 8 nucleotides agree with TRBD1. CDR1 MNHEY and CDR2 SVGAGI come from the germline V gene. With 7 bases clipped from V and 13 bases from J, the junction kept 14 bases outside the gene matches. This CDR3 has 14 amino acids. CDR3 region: CASIPHRGSASLFF. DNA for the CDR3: TGTGCCAGCATCCCCCACAGGGGGTCTGCATCACTGTTTTTT.

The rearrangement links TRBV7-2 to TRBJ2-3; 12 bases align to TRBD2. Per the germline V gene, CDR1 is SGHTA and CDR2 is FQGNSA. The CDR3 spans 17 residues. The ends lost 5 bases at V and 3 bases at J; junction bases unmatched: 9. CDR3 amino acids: CASSPERLAGVTDTQYF. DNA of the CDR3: TGTGCCAGCAGCCCGGAACGACTAGCGGGAGTTACAGATACGCAGTATTTT.

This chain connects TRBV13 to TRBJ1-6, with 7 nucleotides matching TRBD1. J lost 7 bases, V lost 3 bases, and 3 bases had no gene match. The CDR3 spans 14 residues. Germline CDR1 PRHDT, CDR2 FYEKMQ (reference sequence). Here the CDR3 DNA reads TGTGCCAGCAGCTTTGGGACAGCCAATTCACCCCTCCACTTT. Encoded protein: CASSFGTANSPLHF.

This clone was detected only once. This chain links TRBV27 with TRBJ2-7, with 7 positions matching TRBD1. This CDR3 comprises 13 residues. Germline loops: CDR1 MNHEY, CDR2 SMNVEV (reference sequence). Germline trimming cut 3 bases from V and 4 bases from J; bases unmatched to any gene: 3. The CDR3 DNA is TGTGCCAGCAGTTTGGACAGGCGATACGAGCAGTACTTC. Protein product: CASSLDRRYEQYF.

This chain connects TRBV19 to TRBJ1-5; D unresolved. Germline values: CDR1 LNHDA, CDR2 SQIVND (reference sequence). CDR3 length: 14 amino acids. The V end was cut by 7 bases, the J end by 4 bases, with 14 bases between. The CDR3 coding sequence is TGTGCCAGTAAATTACCGACTGGGAATCAGCCCCAGCATTTT. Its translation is CASKLPTGNQPQHF.